This T cell receptor beta chain was found in a study of cytotoxic CD8 clonotypes in ibrutinib-treated CLL. The study's findings and limits: Shared public clonotypes were rare, and on treatment they either got smaller or stayed the same.

CDR1 is LNHDA, CDR2 SQIVND, per germline (reference sequence). V lost 5 bases and J lost 6, with 25 bases in between. The CDR3 runs 17 residues. This clone has only a few counts. Its antigen remains unknown. Clones were sequenced by immunoSEQ multiplex PCR, and TCRdb holds only the in-frame ones, with some missing. The data contain 40,000 or so clones, over 60% of them singletons. This TCR derives from a human donor with chronic lymphocytic leukemia. V and J are TRBV19 and TRBJ1-1, with D perhaps TRBD1 (5 bases). Here the sequenced sample was PBMCs, taken after 12 months of ibrutinib treatment. The CDR3 loop reads CASSSQPGSRSRAEAFF. In DNA form, the CDR3 reads TGTGCCAGTAGTTCCCAACCAGGGTCCAGATCCCGGGCTGAAGCTTTCTTT.